Listed below are T cell receptor beta chains from one sample, sequenced in a study of blood T cell repertoires in COVID-19. Here immunoSEQ multiplex PCR was the method, and the copy in TCRdb shows in-frame clones only, minus some. This table has a few hundred thousand clones, about nine tenths appearing once. Specimen: peripheral blood. These receptors all stem from a woman in her 30s with COVID-19, enrolled during active disease. CDR3s include the opening cysteine and the closing phenylalanine or tryptophan.

TRBV11-2	TRBJ1-2	CASSRRTELTGYTF
TRBV28	TRBJ1-2	CASTSRDRGHYGYTF
TRBV10-3	TRBJ1-6	CAISGRGGRNSPLHF
TRBV7-2	TRBJ2-3	CASSLQTGETDTQYF
TRBV7-2	TRBJ1-1	CASSSRTGMGVTTEAFF
TRBV28	TRBJ1-2	CASSPGDRVNYGYTF
TRBV6-5	TRBJ1-6	CASSYSINIGSPLHF
TRBV5-4	TRBJ1-2	CASSPKSAIYGYTF
TRBV6-5	TRBJ2-2	CASSYGLAGTGELFF
TRBV2	TRBJ2-1	CASSESQLEQFF
TRBV7-9	TRBJ2-3	CASNTDGGADTQYF
TRBV19	TRBJ2-1	CASSMTGNWAYNEQFF
TRBV5-1	TRBJ1-1	CASSFKGDTEAFF
TRBV13	TRBJ2-1	CASSSGDRAPYNEQFF
TRBV7-2	TRBJ2-7	CASSDRQTYEQYF
TRBV29-1	TRBJ2-1	CSVAWTSGSRNEQFF
TRBV5-4	TRBJ2-6	CASSLVVGAGANVLTF
TRBV15	TRBJ2-3	CATSRDRGGVAQYF
TRBV6-6	TRBJ2-2	CASSRTSGEFGELFF
TRBV27	TRBJ1-6	CASSRPGNSPLHF
TRBV20-1	TRBJ2-1	CSASGLASYNEQFF
TRBV5-1	TRBJ1-6	CASSFIVDSPLHF
TRBV11-2	TRBJ1-1	CASSAWGEAFF
TRBV4-2	TRBJ2-7	CASSQGEGTGAYEQYF
TRBV5-4	TRBJ1-2	CASSQGPGNYGYTF
TRBV7-7	TRBJ2-6	CASSDPTGTHPGANVLTF
TRBV25-1	TRBJ1-5	CASSELGTENQPQHF
TRBV5-1	TRBJ1-5	CASSQDGGRQPQHF
TRBV10-3	TRBJ1-1	CAIKTQQGPTEAFF
TRBV6-4	TRBJ2-6	CASSDEAGTSSGANVLTF
TRBV24-1	TRBJ2-3	CATSDPGLAASTDTQYF
TRBV5-1	TRBJ1-1	CASSLGPHRGLLGGNTEAFF
TRBV27	TRBJ1-1	CASSAQGAYTEAFF
TRBV7-2	TRBJ2-2	CASSHPRETNTGELFF
TRBV19	TRBJ1-3	CATKGQGKGNTIYF
TRBV11-2	TRBJ2-1	CASSSGTSPYNEQFF
TRBV7-5	TRBJ2-1	CARSPNMPRASGKNEQFF
TRBV19	TRBJ1-1	CASSIQWGSGYRVTEAFF
TRBV18	TRBJ2-1	CASSQSGTSGSGEQFF
TRBV6-2/TRBV6-3	TRBJ1-1	CASSYVRRNTEAFF
TRBV5-6	TRBJ1-1	CASSLPSVNTEAFF
TRBV11-3	TRBJ2-1	CASSLDGPRNEQFF
TRBV11-3	TRBJ2-5	CASSHRGGETQYF
TRBV5-6	TRBJ2-2	CASSFARGGELFF
TRBV19	TRBJ2-7	CASSIVLDRSYEQYF
TRBV4-3	TRBJ1-3	CASSQDAWAGTAGNTIYF
TRBV2	TRBJ2-7	CASSDFLLREQYF
TRBV10-2	TRBJ2-5	CASRLTSGSWETQYF
TRBV9	TRBJ2-3	CASSDRVTDTQYF
TRBV24-1	TRBJ2-5	CATAPPGGKETQYF
TRBV5-1	TRBJ2-5	CASSLGGQLTETQYF
TRBV4-3	TRBJ1-4	CASSQGQAVGNEKLFF
TRBV19	TRBJ1-3	CASSIQQGSGNTIYF
TRBV4-3	TRBJ2-2	CASSPLSGSTGELFF
TRBV6-2/TRBV6-3	TRBJ2-5	CASSLDWQQETQYF
TRBV7-9	TRBJ2-1	CASSFPGDNEQFF
TRBV11-2	TRBJ1-2	CASSRGQGYGYTF
TRBV19	TRBJ2-1	CASSIERTSGMDEQFF
TRBV24-1	TRBJ2-1	CATSDPRTGRGKSYNEQFF
TRBV27	TRBJ1-2	CASAQGAHWGGYTF